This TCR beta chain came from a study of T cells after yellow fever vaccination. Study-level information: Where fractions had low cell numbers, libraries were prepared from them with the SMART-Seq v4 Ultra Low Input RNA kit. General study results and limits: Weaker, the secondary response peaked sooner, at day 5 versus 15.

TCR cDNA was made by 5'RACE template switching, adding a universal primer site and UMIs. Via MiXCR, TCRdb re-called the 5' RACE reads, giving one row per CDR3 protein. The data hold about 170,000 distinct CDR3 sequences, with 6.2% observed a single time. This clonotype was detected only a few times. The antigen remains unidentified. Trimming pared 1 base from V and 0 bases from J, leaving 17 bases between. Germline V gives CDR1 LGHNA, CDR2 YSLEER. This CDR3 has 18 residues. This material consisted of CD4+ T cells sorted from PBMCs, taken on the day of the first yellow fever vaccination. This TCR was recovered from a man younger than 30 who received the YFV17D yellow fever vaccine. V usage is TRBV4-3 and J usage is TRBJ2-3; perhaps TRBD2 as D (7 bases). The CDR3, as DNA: TGCGCCAGCAGCCAAGTTGAGGGGGGGGGATCTAGCACAGATACGCAGTATTTT. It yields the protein CASSQVEGGGSSTDTQYF.